This T cell receptor (beta chain) was captured in a study of cytomegalovirus exposure and HLA in healthy donors. Points from the study as a whole: Later genetic work tied a missense DCLRE1C variant to beta-chain V and J trimming.

Every donor was a healthy person donating bone marrow. J gave up 7 bases and V 4 bases, and 10 bases lay outside the gene matches. The CDR3 contains 16 residues. Germline loops: CDR1 SGHRS, CDR2 YFSETQ. For this clone: The antigen remains unidentified.

Vbeta (60) and Jbeta (13) primers were used in the PCR. TCRdb's copy holds only in-frame clones and misses some; the assay was immunoSEQ multiplex PCR. Of around 190,000 clones in the sample, more than 65% were seen once. The chain uses TRBV5-1 and TRBJ2-6, with TRBD2 matching 8 bases. The specimen sequenced was PBMCs. This TCR derives from a girl aged 2 to 10 in good health and CMV-seropositive. The CDR3 DNA reads TGCGCCAGCAGCCAAGAAGCGGGGGTCAGCGCCAACGTCCTGACTTTC. This gives the protein CASSQEAGVSANVLTF.